This T cell receptor beta chain was identified in a study of T-cell reconstitution after alpha-beta-depleted transplantation in children. V was clipped by 11 bases and J by 6 bases, with 12 bases between them. This CDR3 is built from 11 residues. Germline values: CDR1 ENHRY, CDR2 SYGVKD. Researchers prepared the TCRbeta library using unique molecular identifiers, the study reports. Via MiXCR, TCRdb re-called the PCR reads, giving one row per CDR3 protein. The sample contains 250,000 to 350,000 distinct CDR3 sequences, almost 10% of which appear only once. This clonotype was seen a few times. The sequences come from PBMCs from the stem cell graft donor, collected from the stem cell graft. The sequence derives from a human donor who donated a stem cell graft to a child with SCID. This chain joins TRBV10-3 and TRBJ2-3, with D perhaps assigned TRBD1 or TRBD2 (7 bases each). In nucleotides, the CDR3 is TGTGCCGCGCAGGGGGGGGATACGCAGTATTTT. This sequence encodes CAAQGGDTQYF.